This T cell receptor (beta chain) was documented in a study of cytomegalovirus exposure and HLA in healthy donors. General study points: A list of roughly 160 TCR beta chains associated with cytomegalovirus was given. Specificity for CMV antigens was confirmed in vitro for a few of the CMV-associated chains.

The CDR3 is 14 residues long. Germline V gene lookup returns CDR1 MGHRA and CDR2 YSYEKL. The V gene end was trimmed by 5 bases and the J gene end by 11 bases; junction bases not matched to a gene: 12. In the case of this clone: Its antigen is unidentified.

Profiling relied on immunoSEQ multiplex PCR, and the TCRdb table lists in-frame clones only, not all of them. The sample includes 100,000 to 130,000 clones, 95% of them seen just once. Sequences were obtained from PBMCs. The sequence derives from a young woman in good health and CMV-seronegative. The rearrangement joins TRBV4-1 to TRBJ1-1, with 9 positions matching TRBD1. CDR3 DNA sequence: TGCGCCAGCAGCACCTCTTGGACAGGGGATGTCGCTTTCTTT. This codes for CASSTSWTGDVAFF.